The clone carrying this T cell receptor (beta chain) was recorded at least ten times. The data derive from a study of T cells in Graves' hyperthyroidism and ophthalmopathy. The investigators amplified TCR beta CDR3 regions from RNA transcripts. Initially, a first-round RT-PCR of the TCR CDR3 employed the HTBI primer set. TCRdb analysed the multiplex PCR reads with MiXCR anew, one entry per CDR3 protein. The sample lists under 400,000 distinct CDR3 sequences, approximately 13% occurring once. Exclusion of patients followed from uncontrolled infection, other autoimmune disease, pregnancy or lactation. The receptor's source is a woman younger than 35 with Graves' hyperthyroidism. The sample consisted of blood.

CDR3 region: CSVEVNNEQFF. CDR3 sequence (DNA): TGCAGCGTTGAAGTAAACAATGAGCAGTTCTTC. The chain combines TRBV29-1 with TRBJ2-1; D is unclear. V lost 1 base, J lost 5 bases, and 3 bases lay in between. Germline values: CDR1 SQVTM, CDR2 ANQGSEA. The CDR3 loop spans 11 amino acids.